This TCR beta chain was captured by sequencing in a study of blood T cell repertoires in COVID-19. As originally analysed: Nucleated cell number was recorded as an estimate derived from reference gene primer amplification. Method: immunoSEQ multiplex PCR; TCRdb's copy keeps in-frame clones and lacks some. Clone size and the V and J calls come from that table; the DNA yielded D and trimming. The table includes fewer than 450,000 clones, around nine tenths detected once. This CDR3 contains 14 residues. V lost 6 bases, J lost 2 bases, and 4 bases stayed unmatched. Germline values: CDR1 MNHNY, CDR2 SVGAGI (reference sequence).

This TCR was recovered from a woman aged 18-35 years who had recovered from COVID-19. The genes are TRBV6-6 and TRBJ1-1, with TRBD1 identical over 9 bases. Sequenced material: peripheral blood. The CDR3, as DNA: TGTGCCAGCAGACAGGGGGCCCAAAACACTGAAGCTTTCTTT. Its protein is CASRQGAQNTEAFF.